Each of the 10 T cell receptor beta chains below was sequenced from the same sample in a study of blood T cell repertoires in COVID-19. The method was immunoSEQ multiplex PCR; TCRdb's version includes in-frame clones alone and lacks a portion of them. The sample yields around 180,000 clones, about four fifths seen once. Sequenced: peripheral blood. These receptors were obtained from a woman over 75 with COVID-19, enrolled during active disease.

V and J are TRBV28 and TRBJ1-1, with a tentative D call TRBD1 (5 bases). The V gene lost 3 bases and the J gene lost 4 bases, with 15 bases spanning the gap. There are 15 residues in the CDR3. Looked up from germline, CDR1 is MDHEN and CDR2 is SYDVKM. The CDR3: CASSFSLRGGTEAFF. CDR3 bases: TGTGCCAGCAGTTTTAGCTTACGGGGGGGCACTGAAGCTTTCTTT.

The rearrangement links TRBV7-9 to TRBJ2-7; D remains unclear. CDR1 SEHNR and CDR2 FQNEAQ come from the germline V gene (reference sequence). This CDR3 has 12 amino acids. Trimming cost V 5 bases and J 4 bases, with 9 bases left between them. The CDR3 DNA reads as TGTGCCAGCAGCCCCCGAACTTACGAGCAGTACTTC. Its protein is CASSPRTYEQYF.

The V call is TRBV7-2, the J call TRBJ1-6; 7 bases are a match to TRBD1. The CDR3 sequence is 16 residues long. The germline V gene encodes CDR1 SGHTA and CDR2 FQGNSA. The V and J ends lost 5 bases and 7 bases, in that order; junction bases with no gene match: 11. CDR3 nucleotides: TGTGCCAGCAGCCGGACCGGGACAGCCCGGAATTCACCCCTCCACTTT. Its protein is CASSRTGTARNSPLHF.

The sample holds a few counts of this clone. The CDR3 DNA is TGTGCCAGCAGCTCCCCGGGGGGCGGGGGTGGCTACACCTTC. Residues: CASSSPGGGGGYTF. The V call is TRBV6-5, the J call TRBJ1-2; D perhaps matches TRBD1 (6 bases). Trimming left V 6 bases short and J 7 bases short, with 18 bases between. The CDR3 is 14 amino acids. Germline V gene lookup returns CDR1 MNHEY and CDR2 SVGAGI.

The chain uses TRBV19 and TRBJ2-7, with D tentatively TRBD1 (5 bases). The V gene lost 2 bases and the J gene lost 2 bases, with 10 bases spanning the gap. Germline assignment: CDR1 LNHDA and CDR2 SQIVND (reference sequence). The CDR3 spans 14 residues. CDR3 in amino acids: CASSITGLPYEQYF. The CDR3 nucleotides read TGTGCCAGTAGTATAACAGGCCTTCCCTACGAGCAGTACTTC. Supplemented by reference TRBV19 and TRBJ2-7, the full variable domain reads DGGITQSPKYLFRKEGQNVTLSCEQNLNHDAMYWYRQDPGQGLRLIYYSQIVNDFQKGDIAEGYSVSREKKESFPLTVTSAQKNPTAFYLCASSITGLPYEQYFGPGTRLTVT.

The V and J genes are TRBV7-9 and TRBJ1-2, with 9 nucleotides matching TRBD1. This CDR3 spans 14 amino acids. Losses at the gene ends were 1 base for V and 4 bases for J; bases not matched to a gene: 1. CDR1 is SEHNR, CDR2 FQNEAQ, per germline (reference sequence). This CDR3 reads CASSLGQGGYGYTF. The CDR3 nucleotides are TGTGCCAGCAGCTTAGGACAGGGGGGCTATGGCTACACCTTC.

The chain links TRBV3-1 (or the pseudogene TRBV3-2) to TRBJ2-2; 8 nucleotides match TRBD2. Germline trimming cut 1 base from V and 5 bases from J; bases unmatched to any gene: 3. Germline CDR1 reads LGHDT; CDR2 reads YNNKEL (reference sequence). There are 15 residues in the CDR3. The CDR3 loop reads CASSQATSATGELFF. The DNA for the CDR3 is TGTGCCAGCAGCCAAGCGACTAGCGCGACCGGGGAGCTGTTTTTT.

This rearrangement joins TRBV7-2 to TRBJ1-2; perhaps TRBD1 as D (5 bases). In germline, CDR1 is SGHTA, CDR2 FQGNSA. Between the trimmed V and J ends, which lost 1 base and 5 bases, there was a span of 5 bases. This CDR3 has 12 residues. The DNA of the CDR3 is TGTGCCAGCAGCTTAGAGGGGTATGGCTACACCTTC. The encoded protein is CASSLEGYGYTF.

The gene calls are TRBV4-2 and TRBJ1-3; D is unclear. The CDR3 is made up of 16 amino acids. V was shortened by 0 bases and J by 4 bases, with 13 bases between the two germline ends. The germline CDR1 and CDR2 sequences are LGHNA and YNFKEQ. The CDR3 here is CASSQDSRGIGNTIYF. CDR3 in DNA: TGTGCCAGCAGCCAAGATTCTCGAGGGATCGGAAACACCATATATTTT.

The V gene is TRBV7-9, the J gene TRBJ2-5; 7 bases are a match to TRBD1. In germline, CDR1 is SEHNR, CDR2 FQNEAQ (reference sequence). The CDR3 is 13 amino acids. Trimming removed 5 bases from V and 3 bases from J; junction bases left unmatched: 3. Here the CDR3 reads CASSEQGEETQYF. CDR3 bases: TGTGCCAGCAGCGAGCAGGGGGAAGAGACCCAGTACTTC. The full variable domain, in which reference TRBV7-9 and TRBJ2-5 provide the parts outside the CDR3, is DTGVSQNPRHKITKRGQNVTFRCDPISEHNRLYWYRQTLGQGPEFLTYFQNEAQLEKSRLLSDRFSAERPKGSFSTLEIQRTEQGDSAMYLCASSEQGEETQYFGPGTRLLVL.